This TCR beta chain came from a study of vaccination and CD4 T cells after COVID-19. Looking at the study overall: A positive SARS-CoV-2 nasal swab PCR result was recorded for each convalescent patient; about nine were mild and one severe.

The V end was cut by 2 bases, the J end by 0 bases, with 11 bases between. Per germline, CDR1 SGHTA and CDR2 FQGNSA. The CDR3 runs 17 residues. From the PCR reads, TCRdb called clonotypes with MiXCR, one entry per CDR3 protein. Of approximately 21,000 distinct CDR3 sequences listed, around three fifths are singletons. In this sample, this clonotype turned up a few times. The sequence was obtained from a human donor who had recovered from COVID-19. This specimen consisted of CD4+ T cells from blood, obtained before SARS-CoV-2 vaccination. The rearrangement joins TRBV7-2 to TRBJ1-6; a possible D gene is TRBD1 (5 bases). CDR3 sequence: CASSLTGLTSYNSPLHF. For the CDR3, the DNA is TGTGCCAGCAGCTTAACGGGGCTCACCTCCTATAATTCACCCCTCCACTTT.